These T cell receptor beta chains were read from a single sample in a study of memory CD4+ T cells and cytomegalovirus serostatus. The data were produced by immunoSEQ multiplex PCR, yet TCRdb's version contains in-frame clones alone and is incomplete. The sample has roughly 49,000 clones; approximately 80% are singletons. Sequences were obtained from memory CD4+ T cells from blood. These receptors were obtained from an adult in good health and CMV-seronegative. The CDR3 runs from the conserved cysteine through the conserved F or W. The D gene is left open where the match is weak. Rows may omit the clone size; those that give it use once, few, many or a size class.

CDR3aa	CDR3nt	abundance	v_gene	len	d_gene	j_gene
CASSLARGNEQFF	TGCGCCAGCAGCTTGGCGAGGGGAAATGAGCAGTTCTTC	-	TRBV5-1	13	-	TRBJ2-1
CASKPPAGVTEAFF	TGTGCCAGCAAGCCCCCTGCCGGTGTCACTGAAGCTTTCTTT	-	TRBV9	14	-	TRBJ1-1
CASTQGPYEQYF	TGTGCCAGCACCCAGGGACCCTACGAGCAGTACTTC	-	TRBV28	12	-	TRBJ2-7
CASRRTGARTGELFF	TGTGCCAGCAGAAGGACAGGGGCTCGGACCGGGGAGCTGTTTTTT	once	TRBV5-4	15	TRBD1	TRBJ2-2
CASSLVAGNTIYF	TGTGCCAGCAGCTTGGTTGCTGGAAACACCATATATTTT	medium-sized	TRBV5-6	13	-	TRBJ1-3
CSASGGLEAFF	TGCAGTGCTAGTGGGGGACTCGAAGCTTTCTTT	-	TRBV20-1	11	-	TRBJ1-1
CASSYDTNNEQFF	TGTGCCAGCAGTTACGACACGAACAATGAGCAGTTCTTC	-	TRBV6-5	13	-	TRBJ2-1
CASSLIRGDGYTF	TGTGCCAGCAGCTTGATCAGGGGAGATGGCTACACCTTC	-	TRBV5-4	13	-	TRBJ1-2
CSVAGQGNTEAFF	TGCAGCGTTGCGGGACAGGGGAACACTGAAGCTTTCTTT	few	TRBV29-1	13	TRBD1	TRBJ1-1
CASTPGVRNTEAFF	TGTGCCAGTACCCCGGGGGTTAGGAACACTGAAGCTTTCTTT	-	TRBV19	14	-	TRBJ1-1
CAISQDRGRGEAFF	TGTGCCATCAGTCAGGACAGGGGGCGCGGTGAAGCTTTCTTT	-	TRBV10-3	14	TRBD1	TRBJ1-1
CASSEESRARGGYTF	TGTGCCAGCAGTGAAGAGAGTAGGGCCCGGGGTGGCTACACCTTC	-	TRBV2	15	-	TRBJ1-2
CASSPTNRPVGRPYEQYF	TGTGCCAGCAGCCCCACCAACCGGCCGGTGGGACGGCCCTACGAGCAGTACTTC	-	TRBV11-2	18	-	TRBJ2-7
CASSRLTDTQYF	TGTGCCAGCAGCAGACTAACAGATACGCAGTATTTT	once	TRBV27	12	-	TRBJ2-3
CASNQGINYGYTF	TGTGCCAGCAATCAGGGGATTAACTATGGCTACACCTTC	-	TRBV7-2	13	-	TRBJ1-2
CASSQDKGTQHF	TGCGCCAGCAGCCAAGATAAGGGGACCCAGCATTTT	few	TRBV4-1	12	-	TRBJ1-5
CASSNLGKGGELFF	TGTGCCAGTAGCAACTTGGGGAAAGGCGGGGAGCTGTTTTTT	few	TRBV19	14	-	TRBJ2-2
CASTLVSGNTIYF	TGTGCCAGCACCCTAGTTAGCGGAAACACCATATATTTT	-	TRBV7-8	13	-	TRBJ1-3
CASRNNRASNEKLFF	TGTGCCAGCAGGAATAACAGAGCGAGTAATGAAAAACTGTTTTTT	-	TRBV27	15	-	TRBJ1-4
CASRSGEVFTEAFF	TGTGCCAGTAGGTCGGGGGAAGTGTTCACTGAAGCTTTCTTT	-	TRBV19	14	-	TRBJ1-1
CASSLARDRGLGNTEAFF	TGCGCCAGCAGCTTGGCCCGGGACAGGGGGCTGGGGAACACTGAAGCTTTCTTT	-	TRBV5-1	18	TRBD1	TRBJ1-1
CASSQGGNYGYTF	TGTGCCAGCAGCCAGGGGGGAAACTATGGCTACACCTTC	-	TRBV7-9	13	TRBD1	TRBJ1-2
CAISEEPGLLFF	TGTGCCATCAGTGAGGAGCCGGGACTACTGTTCTTC	-	TRBV10-3	12	TRBD2	TRBJ2-1
CASRGGTSYEQYF	TGTGCCAGCAGGGGCGGTACCTCCTACGAGCAGTACTTC	-	TRBV11-1	13	-	TRBJ2-7
CASSLRLGVRNTEAFF	TGTGCCAGCAGCCTTAGACTGGGAGTTAGGAACACTGAAGCTTTCTTT	-	TRBV11-2	16	-	TRBJ1-1
CASSLSQGAREKLFF	TGTGCCAGCAGTTTGTCTCAGGGGGCGCGTGAAAAACTGTTTTTT	-	TRBV28	15	TRBD1	TRBJ1-4
CASSLFGRSSYEQYF	TGTGCCAGCAGTTTATTTGGGCGGTCCTCCTACGAGCAGTACTTC	once	TRBV28	15	-	TRBJ2-7
CASRGTGGLYEQYF	TGTGCCAGCAGAGGGACAGGGGGCCTATACGAGCAGTACTTC	-	TRBV28	14	TRBD1	TRBJ2-7